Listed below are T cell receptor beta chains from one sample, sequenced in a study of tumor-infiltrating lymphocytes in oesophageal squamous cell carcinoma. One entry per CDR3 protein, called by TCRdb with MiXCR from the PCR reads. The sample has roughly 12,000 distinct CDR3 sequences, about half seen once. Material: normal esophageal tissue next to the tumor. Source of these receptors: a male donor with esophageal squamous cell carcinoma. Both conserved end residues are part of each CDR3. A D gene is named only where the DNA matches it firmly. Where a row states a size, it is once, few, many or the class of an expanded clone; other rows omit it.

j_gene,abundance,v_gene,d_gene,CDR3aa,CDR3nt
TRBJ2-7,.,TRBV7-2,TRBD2,CASSFMTSGINEQYF,TGTGCCAGCAGCTTTATGACTAGCGGGATTAATGAGCAGTACTTC
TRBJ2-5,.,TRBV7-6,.,CASSLEAGSDWYF,TGTGCCAGCAGCTTAGAGGCTGGGAGCGACTGGTACTTC
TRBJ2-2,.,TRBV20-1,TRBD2,CSARPPGLEGTGELFF,TGCAGTGCTAGACCTCCGGGACTAGAGGGTACCGGGGAGCTGTTTTTT
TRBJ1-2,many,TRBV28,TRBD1,CASRSGDRAYLGYGYTF,TGTGCCAGCAGATCGGGGGACAGGGCCTATCTCGGCTATGGCTACACCTTC
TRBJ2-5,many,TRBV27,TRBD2,CASSSLDGRGETQYF,TGTGCCAGCAGTTCCTTAGACGGGAGGGGAGAGACCCAGTACTTC
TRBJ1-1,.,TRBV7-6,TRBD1,CASSQDRVNTEAFF,TGTGCCAGCAGCCAGGACAGGGTGAACACTGAAGCTTTCTTT
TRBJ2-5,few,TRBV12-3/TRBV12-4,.,CASSLGLQETQYF,TGTGCCAGCAGTTTAGGACTTCAAGAGACCCAGTACTTC
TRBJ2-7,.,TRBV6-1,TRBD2,CASRLLGTSGRSGYEQYF,TGTGCCAGCAGATTACTGGGGACTAGCGGGAGATCGGGCTACGAGCAGTACTTC
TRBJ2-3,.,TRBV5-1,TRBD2,CASSLVSGGLADTQYF,TGCGCCAGCAGCTTGGTATCGGGGGGGTTGGCAGATACGCAGTATTTT
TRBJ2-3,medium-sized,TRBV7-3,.,CASSSSTGRADTQYF,TGTGCCAGCAGCTCATCGACAGGGAGGGCAGATACGCAGTATTTT
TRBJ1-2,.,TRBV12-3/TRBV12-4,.,CASSYLRGYTF,TGTGCCAGCAGTTACCTCCGCGGCTACACCTTC
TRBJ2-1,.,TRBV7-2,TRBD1,CASSSGQGTMGQFF,TGTGCCAGCAGCTCGGGACAGGGGACAATGGGGCAGTTCTTC
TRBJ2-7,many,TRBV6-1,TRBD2,CASSPSGIPYEQYF,TGTGCCAGCAGTCCTAGCGGGATCCCCTACGAGCAGTACTTC
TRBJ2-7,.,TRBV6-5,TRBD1,CASSELEDRGPEQYF,TGTGCCAGCAGTGAGTTGGAGGACAGGGGGCCCGAGCAGTACTTT
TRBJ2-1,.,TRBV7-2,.,CASSLGSWVEQFF,TGTGCCAGCAGCTTAGGGTCCTGGGTTGAGCAGTTCTTC
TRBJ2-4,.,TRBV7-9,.,CASSLQGLKAKNIQYF,TGTGCCAGCAGTCTACAGGGACTGAAAGCCAAAAACATTCAGTACTTC
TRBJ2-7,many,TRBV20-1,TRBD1,CSARAGQVSYEQYF,TGCAGTGCTAGGGCGGGACAGGTCTCCTACGAGCAGTACTTC
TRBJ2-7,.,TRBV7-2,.,CASSFRRGPYEQYF,TGTGCCAGCAGCTTCCGGCGGGGACCCTACGAGCAGTACTTC
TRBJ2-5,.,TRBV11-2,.,CASSPGTLETQYF,TGTGCCAGCAGCCCTGGGACTTTAGAGACCCAGTACTTC
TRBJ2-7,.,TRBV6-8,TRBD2,CASSDSGGFAYEQYF,TGTGCCAGCAGTGACAGCGGGGGGTTCGCCTACGAGCAGTACTTC
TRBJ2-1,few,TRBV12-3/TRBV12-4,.,CASGDRPLYEQFF,TGTGCCAGCGGCGACAGGCCCCTCTACGAGCAGTTCTTC
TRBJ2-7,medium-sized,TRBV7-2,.,CASSSYRTNSYEQYF,TGTGCCAGCAGCTCCTACCGGACTAACTCCTACGAGCAGTACTTC